These 10 T cell receptor beta chains originate from one sample sequenced in a study of cytomegalovirus exposure and HLA in healthy donors. It was with 60 Vbeta and 13 Jbeta primers that the PCR ran. Measured with immunoSEQ multiplex PCR; TCRdb has only the in-frame clones, and not every one. Of about 80,000 clones in the sample, under 65% are singletons; the top ten hold roughly 4.4%. Specimen: PBMCs. These receptors came from a male donor in good health and CMV-seropositive.

V and J are TRBV18 and TRBJ2-2, with TRBD2 matching 7 bases. V gave up 3 bases and J gave up 2 bases; unmatched junction bases: 6. The germline gives CDR1 KGHSH, CDR2 LQKENI. This CDR3 contains 16 residues. CDR3 region: CASSPIGLGNTGELFF. Here the CDR3 DNA reads TGTGCCAGCTCACCTATCGGACTAGGAAACACCGGGGAGCTGTTTTTT.

This clone has a handful of counts. The chain combines TRBV5-1 with TRBJ1-6; D is perhaps TRBD1 (6 bases). The CDR3 length is 17 residues. Germline values: CDR1 SGHRS, CDR2 YFSETQ. V lost 0 bases and J lost 5, with 15 bases in between. The CDR3 spells CASSLAGEGGNNSPLHF. The CDR3 nucleotides are TGCGCCAGCAGCTTGGCAGGGGAGGGAGGCAATAATTCACCCCTCCACTTT.

The genes are TRBV5-1 and TRBJ1-4; the D is unclear. The V end was cut by 2 bases, the J end by 0 bases, with 8 bases between. The CDR3 is 15 amino acids. Per germline, CDR1 SGHRS and CDR2 YFSETQ. The CDR3 bases are TGCGCCAGCAGCTTTGACGGGGCAACTAATGAAAAACTGTTTTTT. It encodes CASSFDGATNEKLFF.

The chain uses TRBV5-1 and TRBJ1-4, with 7 bases lining up with TRBD1. CDR1 is SGHRS and CDR2 is YFSETQ in the germline V gene. V shed 4 bases and J 0 bases; nucleotides not matched to a gene: 6. There are 16 residues in the CDR3. CDR3 region: CASSTGQVATNEKLFF. Written as DNA, the CDR3 is TGCGCCAGCAGCACCGGACAGGTCGCAACTAATGAAAAACTGTTTTTT.

The chain carries TRBV2 and TRBJ1-2; no reliable D call. The CDR3 spans 15 residues. Trimming pared 4 bases from V and 4 bases from J, leaving 16 bases between. The germline V gene encodes CDR1 SNHLY and CDR2 FYNNEI. CDR3 loop: CASSGARGPGYGYTF. The CDR3 DNA follows: TGTGCCAGCAGTGGAGCCCGGGGTCCGGGCTATGGCTACACCTTC.

The chain employs TRBV21-1 and TRBJ2-1; TRBD1, the table's D call, lacks a check against the DNA. TRBV21-1 is an annotated pseudogene. This CDR3 contains 15 residues. The CDR3 region has the DNA TGTGCCAGCAGCACCGGGACAGGGCACCCGAATGAGCAGTTCTTC. Translated, it gives CASSTGTGHPNEQFF.

This clone appeared a single time. This rearrangement joins TRBV6-6 to TRBJ1-5, with no clear D. Deletions cut 0 bases from V and 4 bases from J, with 10 bases between. The CDR3 is 15 residues long. Germline-derived CDR1 and CDR2 are MNHNY and SVGAGI (reference sequence). The CDR3 loop is CASSYSLSRNQPQHF. The CDR3 DNA is TGTGCCAGCAGTTACTCGTTATCCCGGAATCAGCCCCAGCATTTT.

The chain recombines TRBV7-6 with TRBJ2-2; TRBD1 matches at 9 bases. This CDR3 region has 13 residues. Trimming took 9 bases from V and 6 from J; bases not matched to a gene: 5. Germline V gene lookup returns CDR1 SGHVS and CDR2 FNYEAQ. The CDR3 coding sequence is TGTGCCAGTAGGGACAGGGTCGCCGGGGAGCTGTTTTTT. Translation gives CASRDRVAGELFF.

This clone occurred once. V is TRBV19 and J is TRBJ1-1; weak D call: TRBD1 (5 bases). Germline V gene lookup returns CDR1 LNHDA and CDR2 SQIVND (reference sequence). This CDR3 is built from 13 residues. V lost 3 bases and J lost 3, with 8 bases in between. In DNA, the CDR3 is TGTGCCAGTAGTATCTGGGGGGACACTGAAGCTTTCTTT. Translated, it gives CASSIWGDTEAFF.

This clone was observed a single time. The J gene is TRBJ1-2, the V gene TRBV28; 8 nucleotides align to TRBD1. Per germline, CDR1 MDHEN and CDR2 SYDVKM. V lost 6 bases and J lost 10; bases outside the gene matches: 10. This CDR3 has 13 residues. CDR3 DNA: TGTGCCAGCAGCTTAACCGGGACAGGAGACTACACCTTC. Translating it yields CASSLTGTGDYTF.